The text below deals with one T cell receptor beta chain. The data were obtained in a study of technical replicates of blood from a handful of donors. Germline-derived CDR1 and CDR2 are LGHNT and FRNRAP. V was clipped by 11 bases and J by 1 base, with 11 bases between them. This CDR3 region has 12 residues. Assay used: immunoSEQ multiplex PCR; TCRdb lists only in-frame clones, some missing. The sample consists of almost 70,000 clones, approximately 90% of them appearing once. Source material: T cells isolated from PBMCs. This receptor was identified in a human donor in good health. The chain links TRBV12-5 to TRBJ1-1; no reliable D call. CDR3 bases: TGTGCTTCTCTTCTCGGGAACACTGAAGCTTTCTTT. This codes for CASLLGNTEAFF.